Listed below are T cell receptor beta chains from one sample, sequenced in a study of technical replicates of blood from a few donors. Here immunoSEQ multiplex PCR was the method, and the copy in TCRdb shows in-frame clones only, minus some. The sample carries roughly 97,000 clones, roughly 96% recorded once. Sequenced: T cells isolated from PBMCs. The receptors stem from a human donor in good health. CDR3s include the opening cysteine and the closing phenylalanine or tryptophan. The D gene is left open where the match is weak. The size entry is marked missing in some rows and otherwise reads once, few, many or a size class.

D	size	V	J	DNA	CDR3
TRBD1	.	TRBV4-1	TRBJ2-1	TGCGCCAGCAGCACCCTACAGGGGGCGCGATACAATGAGCAGTTCTTC	CASSTLQGARYNEQFF
.	.	TRBV5-4	TRBJ2-1	TGTGCCAGCAGCTGGGGGGACCAAGGAGGCGATGAGCAGTTCTTC	CASSWGDQGGDEQFF
TRBD1	once	TRBV5-4	TRBJ2-1	TGTGCCAGCAGCGGAACAATAATTGGGACAGGGCACAATGAGCAGTTCTTC	CASSGTIIGTGHNEQFF
.	.	TRBV11-2	TRBJ2-7	TGTGCCAGCAGCGAAGGGCGGGTCCACGAGCAGTACTTC	CASSEGRVHEQYF
TRBD1	.	TRBV9	TRBJ1-2	TGTGCCAGCAGCGCTAAACGGACAGGGATGGACTATGGCTACACCTTC	CASSAKRTGMDYGYTF
.	.	TRBV19	TRBJ1-2	TGTGCCAGTAGTATAGGTCTAAATGGCTACACCTTC	CASSIGLNGYTF
.	.	TRBV6-4	TRBJ1-2	TGTGCCAGCTCTGACGGGGGGCTGAACTATGGCTACACCTTC	CASSDGGLNYGYTF
.	.	TRBV4-1	TRBJ2-7	TGCGCCAGCAGCCGGACGGGAACCTTAGTATCCTACGAGCAGTACTTC	CASSRTGTLVSYEQYF
TRBD2	.	TRBV6-5	TRBJ2-7	TGTGCCAGCAGTCCCGGCGGGAGTCTCCACGAGCAGTACTTC	CASSPGGSLHEQYF
TRBD1	.	TRBV5-1	TRBJ1-2	TGCGCCAGCAGCTCGGTGGGACAGGGAGTTAACTATGGCTACACCTTC	CASSSVGQGVNYGYTF
TRBD1	.	TRBV27	TRBJ1-2	TGTGCCAGCAGTTTAACCAAGGGACAGCCTTTTTCTTACAATGGCTACACCTTC	CASSLTKGQPFSYNGYTF
TRBD1	.	TRBV27	TRBJ1-4	TGTGCCAGCAGTTGGACAGGAACTAATGAAAAACTGTTTTTT	CASSWTGTNEKLFF
.	.	TRBV6-5	TRBJ1-2	TGTGCCAGCAGTTACTACAGTAACTATGGCTACACCTTC	CASSYYSNYGYTF
.	few	TRBV6-1	TRBJ2-7	TGTGCCAGCAGAGGAGGACAGAACTACGAGCAGTACTTC	CASRGGQNYEQYF
.	.	TRBV19	TRBJ2-3	TGTGCCAGTTCGGAGACAGGCGGTCCACGCACAGATACGCAGTATTTT	CASSETGGPRTDTQYF
.	.	TRBV29-1	TRBJ1-1	TGCAGCGTTGAATGGAGCATGAACACTGAAGCTTTCTTT	CSVEWSMNTEAFF
.	.	TRBV5-1	TRBJ2-7	TGCGCCAGCAGCCCCCCCACTTTGTACGAGCAGTACTTC	CASSPPTLYEQYF
TRBD1	.	TRBV10-3	TRBJ1-3	TGTGCCATCAGTGGGACAGGCTCTGGAAACACCATATATTTT	CAISGTGSGNTIYF
.	once	TRBV10-3	TRBJ2-5	TGTGCCACCCGGGATGAGACCCAGTACTTC	CATRDETQYF
TRBD2	.	TRBV10-3	TRBJ2-7	TGTGCCATCAGTGAGCCGGGACTAGCAGATTACGAGCAGTACTTC	CAISEPGLADYEQYF
.	.	TRBV19	TRBJ2-7	TGTGCCAGTAGTCAGGCGATACTCCAGTCGGGGGAGCAGTACTTC	CASSQAILQSGEQYF
.	.	TRBV13	TRBJ2-7	TGTGCCAGCAGCTTAGTGAGTTACGAGCAGTACTTC	CASSLVSYEQYF
.	.	TRBV7-3	TRBJ2-7	TGTGCCAGCAGCTTAAATAGGGACAACGAGCAGTACTTC	CASSLNRDNEQYF
.	.	TRBV11-2	TRBJ2-7	TGTGCCAGCAGCTTATCCCACTACGAGCAGTACTTC	CASSLSHYEQYF
TRBD1	.	TRBV6-5	TRBJ2-7	TGTGCCAGCAGTCAGGGACAGGCCTACGAGCAGTACTTC	CASSQGQAYEQYF
.	.	TRBV10-3	TRBJ1-1	TGTGCCATCACAGAGGGCAGGAGGAACACTGAAGCTTTCTTT	CAITEGRRNTEAFF
.	.	TRBV27	TRBJ2-7	TGTGCCAGCAGTTTCTCGGGATCCTACGAGCAGTACTTC	CASSFSGSYEQYF
TRBD2	.	TRBV28	TRBJ2-7	TGTGCCAGCAGTTTTCCCGGGACTAGAGCCTACGAGCAGTACTTC	CASSFPGTRAYEQYF
TRBD1	.	TRBV5-1	TRBJ2-7	TGCGCCAGCAGCCTGCCGACAGGGCCCTATTACTTC	CASSLPTGPYYF
.	.	TRBV27	TRBJ2-7	TGTGCCAGCAGTTTAGCGGGGACGGTGGGGAGTTACGAGCAGTACTTC	CASSLAGTVGSYEQYF
TRBD2	.	TRBV27	TRBJ2-1	TGTGCCAGCGACAGGCTAGCGGGAGGAGGAAATGAGCAGTTCTTC	CASDRLAGGGNEQFF
.	.	TRBV28	TRBJ1-2	TGTGCCAGCAGTCTGGACAGCTATGGCTACACCTTC	CASSLDSYGYTF
TRBD1	.	TRBV5-4	TRBJ1-2	TGTGCCAGCAGCAGATCCGGGACAGGCTCCAACTATGGCTACACCTTC	CASSRSGTGSNYGYTF
.	.	TRBV4-3	TRBJ1-5	TGCGCCAGCAGCCAAGTTCAGTCCAATCAGCCCCAGCATTTT	CASSQVQSNQPQHF
TRBD1	.	TRBV6-5	TRBJ1-5	TGTGCCAGCAGGACAACAGGGGGCGGCAATCAGCCCCAGCATTTT	CASRTTGGGNQPQHF
.	once	TRBV29-1	TRBJ2-3	TGCAGCGGTTTCGTAATTGGAGGAGGAGATACGCAGTATTTT	CSGFVIGGGDTQYF
.	.	TRBV19	TRBJ2-1	TGTGCCAGTAGTAGCACTAGCAATGAGCAGTTCTTC	CASSSTSNEQFF
.	.	TRBV30	TRBJ1-2	TGTGCCTGGAGTGTACAATCGCGGGCCCTGGGATATGGCTACACCTTC	CAWSVQSRALGYGYTF
.	.	TRBV30	TRBJ2-1	TGTGCCTGGAGTGGGCTTCTTCAGGGAATCTACAATGAGCAGTTCTTC	CAWSGLLQGIYNEQFF
TRBD1	.	TRBV4-1	TRBJ2-4	TGCGCCAGCAGCCAAGACCGGCGTCAGGGGACAGGGGGCATTCAGTACTTC	CASSQDRRQGTGGIQYF
TRBD2	.	TRBV9	TRBJ2-2	TGTGCCAGCAGCTGGGACTATAACACCGGGGAGCTGTTTTTT	CASSWDYNTGELFF
TRBD1	.	TRBV5-6	TRBJ2-7	TGTGCCAGCAGCTTGGGGTGGGTAGGGGGCGGCTACGAGCAGTACTTC	CASSLGWVGGGYEQYF
TRBD2	few	TRBV18	TRBJ2-1	TGTGCCAGCTCACCAATCATTCTAGCGGGAGGGAGTGAGCAGTTCTTC	CASSPIILAGGSEQFF
.	.	TRBV5-4	TRBJ2-7	TGTGCCAGCAGACCTAGAGGCAGCGACTACGAGCAGTACTTC	CASRPRGSDYEQYF
TRBD1	.	TRBV10-3	TRBJ1-2	TGTGCCATCGGACAGGGGGGCTATGGCTACACCTTC	CAIGQGGYGYTF
.	.	TRBV10-3	TRBJ2-5	TGTGCCATGGCACAGAGGGACTCCAAAGAGACCCAGTACTTC	CAMAQRDSKETQYF
TRBD2	.	TRBV2	TRBJ2-7	TGTGCCAGCAGCGCTAGGACTAGCGGTCTCTCCTACGAGCAGTACTTC	CASSARTSGLSYEQYF
TRBD2	.	TRBV15	TRBJ2-7	TGTGCCACCAGCAGAGTTCTCCGAGCGGGAGAGCGGAACGAGCAGTACTTC	CATSRVLRAGERNEQYF
.	.	TRBV19	TRBJ1-2	TGTGCCGGCTCAGGGATCTATGGCTACACCTTC	CAGSGIYGYTF
TRBD1	.	TRBV11-2	TRBJ1-2	TGTGCCAGCAGTCGTCGGGACAGCTATGGCTACACCTTC	CASSRRDSYGYTF
.	.	TRBV19	TRBJ2-2	TGTGCCACCTCTAGCGCTTACACCGGGGAGCTGTTTTTT	CATSSAYTGELFF
.	.	TRBV4-3	TRBJ2-5	TGCGCCAGCAGCCAGGGGCTCCAAGAGACCCAGTACTTC	CASSQGLQETQYF
.	.	TRBV27	TRBJ2-3	TGTGCCAGCAGTAATTACTACCGTAGTACAGATACGCAGTATTTT	CASSNYYRSTDTQYF